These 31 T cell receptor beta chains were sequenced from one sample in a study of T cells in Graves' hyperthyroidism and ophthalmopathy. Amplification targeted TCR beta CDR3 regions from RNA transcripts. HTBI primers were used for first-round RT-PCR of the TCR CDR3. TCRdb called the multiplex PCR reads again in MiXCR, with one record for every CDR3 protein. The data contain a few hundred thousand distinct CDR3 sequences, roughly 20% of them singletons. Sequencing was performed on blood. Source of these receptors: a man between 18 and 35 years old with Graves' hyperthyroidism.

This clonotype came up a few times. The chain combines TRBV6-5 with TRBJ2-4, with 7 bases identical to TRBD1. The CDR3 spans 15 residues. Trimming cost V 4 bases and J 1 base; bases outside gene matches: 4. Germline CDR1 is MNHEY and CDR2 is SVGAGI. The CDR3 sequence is CASSFDREAKNIQYF. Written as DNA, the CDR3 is TGTGCCAGCAGTTTCGACAGGGAGGCCAAAAACATTCAGTACTTC.

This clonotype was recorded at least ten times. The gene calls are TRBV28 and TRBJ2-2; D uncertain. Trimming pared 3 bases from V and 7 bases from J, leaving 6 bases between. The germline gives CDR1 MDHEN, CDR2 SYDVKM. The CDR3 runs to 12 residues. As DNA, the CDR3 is TGTGCCAGCAGTTTTGTGGGCGGGGAGCTGTTTTTT. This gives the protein CASSFVGGELFF.

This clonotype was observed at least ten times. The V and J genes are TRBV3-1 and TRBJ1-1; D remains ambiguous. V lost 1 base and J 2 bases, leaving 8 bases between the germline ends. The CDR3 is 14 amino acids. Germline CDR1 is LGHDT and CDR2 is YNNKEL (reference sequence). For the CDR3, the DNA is TGTGCCAGCAGCCAAGGGGCCGGAAACACTGAAGCTTTCTTT. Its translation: CASSQGAGNTEAFF. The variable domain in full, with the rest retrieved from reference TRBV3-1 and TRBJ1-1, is DTAVSQTPKYLVTQMGNDKSIKCEQNLGHDTMYWYKQDSKKFLKIMFSYNNKELIINETVPNRFSPKSPDKAHLNLHINSLELGDSAVYFCASSQGAGNTEAFFGQGTRLTVV.

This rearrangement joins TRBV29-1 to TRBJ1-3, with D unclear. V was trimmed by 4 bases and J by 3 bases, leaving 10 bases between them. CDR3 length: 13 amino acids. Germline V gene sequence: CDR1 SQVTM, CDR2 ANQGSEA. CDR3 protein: CSVAGLFGNTIYF. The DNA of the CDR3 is TGCAGCGTTGCCGGACTGTTTGGAAACACCATATATTTT.

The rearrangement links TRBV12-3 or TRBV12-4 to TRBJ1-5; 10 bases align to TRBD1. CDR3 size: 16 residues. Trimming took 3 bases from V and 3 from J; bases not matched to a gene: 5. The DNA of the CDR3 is TGTGCCAGCAGTTTCCGGACAGGGGGTTTCAATCAGCCCCAGCATTTT. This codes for CASSFRTGGFNQPQHF.

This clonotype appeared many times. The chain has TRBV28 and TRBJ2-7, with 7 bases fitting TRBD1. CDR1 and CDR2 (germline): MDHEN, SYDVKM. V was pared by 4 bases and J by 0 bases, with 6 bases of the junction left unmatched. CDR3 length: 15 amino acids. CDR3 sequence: CASSSGQLFSYEQYF. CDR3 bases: TGTGCCAGCAGTTCGGGACAGCTCTTCTCCTACGAGCAGTACTTC.

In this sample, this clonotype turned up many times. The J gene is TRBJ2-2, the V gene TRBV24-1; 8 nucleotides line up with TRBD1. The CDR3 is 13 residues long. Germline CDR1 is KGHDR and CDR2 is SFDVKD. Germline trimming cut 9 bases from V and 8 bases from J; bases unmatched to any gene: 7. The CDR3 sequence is CATSTGESGELFF. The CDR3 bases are TGTGCCACCTCGACAGGGGAGTCGGGGGAGCTGTTTTTT.

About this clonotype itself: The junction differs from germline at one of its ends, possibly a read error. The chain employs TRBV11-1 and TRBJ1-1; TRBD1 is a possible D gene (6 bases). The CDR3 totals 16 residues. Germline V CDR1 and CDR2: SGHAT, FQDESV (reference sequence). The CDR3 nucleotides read TGTGCCAGCAGCATACGAAGACAGGTCGAGAACACTGATGCTTTCTTT. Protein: CASSIRRQVENTDAFF.

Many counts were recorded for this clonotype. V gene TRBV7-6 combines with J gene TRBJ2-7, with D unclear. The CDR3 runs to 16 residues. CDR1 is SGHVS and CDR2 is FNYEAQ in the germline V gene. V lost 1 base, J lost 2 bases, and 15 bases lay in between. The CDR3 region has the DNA TGTGCCAGCAGCTTAGAAGTGGCAGGAAATACCTACGAGCAGTACTTC. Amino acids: CASSLEVAGNTYEQYF.

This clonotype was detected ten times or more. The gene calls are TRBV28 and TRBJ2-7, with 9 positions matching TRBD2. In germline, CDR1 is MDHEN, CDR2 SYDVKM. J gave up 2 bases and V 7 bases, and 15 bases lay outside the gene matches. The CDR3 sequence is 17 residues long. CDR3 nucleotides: TGTGCCAGCAAGGGGGCCAGGGGCCGCGGGGGGGCCTACGAGCAGTACTTC. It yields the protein CASKGARGRGGAYEQYF.

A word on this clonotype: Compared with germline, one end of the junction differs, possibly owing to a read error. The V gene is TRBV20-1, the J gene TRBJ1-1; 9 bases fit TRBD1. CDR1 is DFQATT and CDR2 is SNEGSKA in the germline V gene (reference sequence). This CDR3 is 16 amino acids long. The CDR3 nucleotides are TGCAGTGCCCCTCGAGGACAGGGGCCCTTTTACACTGAATCTTTCTTT. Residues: CSAPRGQGPFYTESFF.

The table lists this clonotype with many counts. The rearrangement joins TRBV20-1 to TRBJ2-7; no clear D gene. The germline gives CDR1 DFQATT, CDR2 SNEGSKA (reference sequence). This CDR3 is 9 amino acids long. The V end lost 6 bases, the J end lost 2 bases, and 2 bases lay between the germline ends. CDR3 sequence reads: CSATYEQYF. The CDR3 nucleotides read TGCAGTGCAACCTACGAGCAGTACTTC.

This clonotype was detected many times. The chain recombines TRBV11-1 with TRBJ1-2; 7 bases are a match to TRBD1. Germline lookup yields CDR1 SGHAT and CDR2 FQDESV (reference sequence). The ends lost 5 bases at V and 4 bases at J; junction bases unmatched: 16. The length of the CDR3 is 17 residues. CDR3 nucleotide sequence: TGTGCCAGCAGCGCCTCGGAACAGGGGCATTCGGGCTATGGCTACACCTTC. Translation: CASSASEQGHSGYGYTF.

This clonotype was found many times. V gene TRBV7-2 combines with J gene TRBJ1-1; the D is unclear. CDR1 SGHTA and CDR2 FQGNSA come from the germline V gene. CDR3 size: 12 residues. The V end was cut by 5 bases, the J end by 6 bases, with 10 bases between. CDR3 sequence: CASSPGRPEAFF. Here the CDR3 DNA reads TGTGCCAGCAGCCCCGGACGGCCTGAAGCTTTCTTT.

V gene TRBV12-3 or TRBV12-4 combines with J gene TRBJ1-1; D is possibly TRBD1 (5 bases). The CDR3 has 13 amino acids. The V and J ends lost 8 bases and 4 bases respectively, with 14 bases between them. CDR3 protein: CASLFRESTEAFF. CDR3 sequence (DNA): TGTGCCAGCCTATTCAGGGAAAGCACTGAAGCTTTCTTT.

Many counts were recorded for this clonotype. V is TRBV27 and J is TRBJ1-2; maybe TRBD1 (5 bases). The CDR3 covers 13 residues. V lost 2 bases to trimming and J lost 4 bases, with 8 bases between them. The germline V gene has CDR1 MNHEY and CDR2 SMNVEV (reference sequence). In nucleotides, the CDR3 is TGTGCCAGCAGTTTACAGGGAGGCTATGGCTACACCTTC. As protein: CASSLQGGYGYTF.

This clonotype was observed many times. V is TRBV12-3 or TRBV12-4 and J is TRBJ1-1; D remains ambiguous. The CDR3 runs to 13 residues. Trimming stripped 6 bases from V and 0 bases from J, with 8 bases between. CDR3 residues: CASRVGLNTEAFF. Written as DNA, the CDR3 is TGTGCCAGCAGGGTGGGTTTGAACACTGAAGCTTTCTTT.

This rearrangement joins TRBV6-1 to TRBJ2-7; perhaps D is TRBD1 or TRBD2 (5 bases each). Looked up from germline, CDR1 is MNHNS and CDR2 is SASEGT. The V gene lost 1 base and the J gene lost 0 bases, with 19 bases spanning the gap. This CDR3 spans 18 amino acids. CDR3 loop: CASSEGVGRGDHSYEQYF. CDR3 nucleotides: TGTGCCAGCAGTGAAGGGGTGGGGAGAGGGGACCACTCCTACGAGCAGTACTTC.

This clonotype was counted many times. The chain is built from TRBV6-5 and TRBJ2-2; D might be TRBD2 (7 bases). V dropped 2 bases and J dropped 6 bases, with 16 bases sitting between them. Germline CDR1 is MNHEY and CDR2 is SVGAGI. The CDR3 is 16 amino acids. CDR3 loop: CASSYRGARVAGELFF. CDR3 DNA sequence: TGTGCCAGCAGTTACCGGGGGGCCCGAGTGGCCGGGGAGCTGTTTTTT.

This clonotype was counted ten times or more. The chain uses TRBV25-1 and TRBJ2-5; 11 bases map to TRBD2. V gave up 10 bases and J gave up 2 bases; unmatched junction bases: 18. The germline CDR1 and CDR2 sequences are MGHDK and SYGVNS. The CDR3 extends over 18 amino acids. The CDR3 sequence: CATRTGPVASGGQETQYF. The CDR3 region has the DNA TGTGCCACCAGGACAGGGCCTGTGGCTAGCGGGGGGCAAGAGACCCAGTACTTC.

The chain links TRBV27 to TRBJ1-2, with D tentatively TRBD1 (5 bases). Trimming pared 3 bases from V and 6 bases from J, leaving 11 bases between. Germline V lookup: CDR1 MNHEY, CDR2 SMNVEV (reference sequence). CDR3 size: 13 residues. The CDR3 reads CASSLTGENGYTF. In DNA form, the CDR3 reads TGTGCCAGCAGTTTGACGGGGGAGAATGGCTACACCTTC.

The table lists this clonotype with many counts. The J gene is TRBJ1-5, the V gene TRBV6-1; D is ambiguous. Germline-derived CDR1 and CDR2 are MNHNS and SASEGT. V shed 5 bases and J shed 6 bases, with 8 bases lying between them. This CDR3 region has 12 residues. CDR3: CASSTNTQPQHF. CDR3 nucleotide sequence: TGTGCCAGCAGTACCAATACTCAGCCCCAGCATTTT.

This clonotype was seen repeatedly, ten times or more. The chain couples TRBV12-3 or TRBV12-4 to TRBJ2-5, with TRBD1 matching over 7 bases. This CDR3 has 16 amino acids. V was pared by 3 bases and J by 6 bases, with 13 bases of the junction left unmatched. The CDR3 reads CASSFTADRLMKTQYF. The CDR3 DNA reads TGTGCCAGCAGTTTCACCGCGGACAGGTTGATGAAGACCCAGTACTTC.

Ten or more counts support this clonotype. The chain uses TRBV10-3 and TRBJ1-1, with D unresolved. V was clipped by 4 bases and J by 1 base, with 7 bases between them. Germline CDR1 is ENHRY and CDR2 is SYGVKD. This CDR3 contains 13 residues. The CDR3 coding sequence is TGTGCCATCAGTGTTAAGGGGAACACTGAAGCTTTCTTT. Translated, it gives CAISVKGNTEAFF.

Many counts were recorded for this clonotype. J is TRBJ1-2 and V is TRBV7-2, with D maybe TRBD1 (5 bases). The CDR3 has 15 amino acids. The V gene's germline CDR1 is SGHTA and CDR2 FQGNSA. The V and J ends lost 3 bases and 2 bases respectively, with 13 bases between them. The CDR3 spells CASSLTEGPNYGYTF. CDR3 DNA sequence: TGTGCCAGCAGCTTGACTGAGGGACCCAACTATGGCTACACCTTC.

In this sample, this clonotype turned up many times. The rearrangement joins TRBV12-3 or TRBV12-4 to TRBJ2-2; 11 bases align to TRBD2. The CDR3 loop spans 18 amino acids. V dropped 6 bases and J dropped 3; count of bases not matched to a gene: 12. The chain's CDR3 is CASRIRVLAGAHTGELFF. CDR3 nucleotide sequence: TGTGCCAGCAGGATCAGGGTACTAGCGGGGGCCCACACCGGGGAGCTGTTTTTT.

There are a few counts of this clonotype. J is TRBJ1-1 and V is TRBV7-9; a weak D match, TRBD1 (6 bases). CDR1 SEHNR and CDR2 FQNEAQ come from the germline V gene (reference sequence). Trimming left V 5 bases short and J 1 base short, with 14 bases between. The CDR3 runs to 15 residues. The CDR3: CASSDGQRGNTEAFF. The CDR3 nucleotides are TGTGCCAGCAGCGACGGACAGCGGGGGAACACTGAAGCTTTCTTT.

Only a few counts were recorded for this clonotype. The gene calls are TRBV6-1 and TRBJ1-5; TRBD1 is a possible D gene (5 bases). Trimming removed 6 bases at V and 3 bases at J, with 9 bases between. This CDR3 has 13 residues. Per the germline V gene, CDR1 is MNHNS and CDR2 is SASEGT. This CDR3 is CASSAGYNQPQHF. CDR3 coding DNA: TGTGCCAGCAGCGCAGGGTACAATCAGCCCCAGCATTTT.

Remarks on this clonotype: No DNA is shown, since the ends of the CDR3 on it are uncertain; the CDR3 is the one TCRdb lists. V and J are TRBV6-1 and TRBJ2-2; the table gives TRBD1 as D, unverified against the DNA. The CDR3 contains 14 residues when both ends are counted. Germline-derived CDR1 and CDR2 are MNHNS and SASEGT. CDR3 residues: CASRSGQGTGSCFF.

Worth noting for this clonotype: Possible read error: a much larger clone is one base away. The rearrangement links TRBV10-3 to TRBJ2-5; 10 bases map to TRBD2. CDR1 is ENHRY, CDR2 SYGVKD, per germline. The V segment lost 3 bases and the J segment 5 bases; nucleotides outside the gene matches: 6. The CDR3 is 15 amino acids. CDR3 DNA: TGTGCCATCAGTGATACGCCAGCGGGGGGGGAGACCCAGTACTTC. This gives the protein CAISDTPAGGETQYF.

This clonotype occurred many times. The CDR3 region has the DNA TGTGCCAGTAGCCCAATGGGACTGGCCACTGAAGCTTTCTTT. This translates into CASSPMGLATEAFF. The V gene is TRBV19, the J gene TRBJ1-1; the D gene is possibly TRBD1 (5 bases). The V end lost 6 bases, the J end lost 4 bases, and 15 bases lay between the germline ends. The CDR3 is made up of 14 amino acids. The germline V gene encodes CDR1 LNHDA and CDR2 SQIVND (reference sequence).